This T cell receptor (beta chain) appears in the sequencing data of a study of beta chain features in type 1 diabetes. Findings of the study overall: A moderate, significant TCRB CDR3 shortening appeared in type 1 diabetes across four CD4+ subsets. Patients' naive, central memory and Treg TCRB repertoires seemed closer to one another than those of healthy donors.

The authors sorted CD4+ naive, central memory, regulatory and stem cell-like memory cells via CD45RO/CCR7/CD25/CD127/CD95/CD27. In regard to this clone: What it recognizes is unknown.

All of the isolated RNA was reverse transcribed, so expressed TCRB transcripts were sequenced. Data came from immunoSEQ multiplex PCR; TCRdb stores just in-frame clones and leaves some out. The data hold some 640,000 clones, with more than 13% observed a single time. The germline V gene has CDR1 MNHEY and CDR2 SMNVEV (reference sequence). The length of the CDR3 is 13 residues. V lost 6 bases and J lost 7; bases outside the gene matches: 7. This TCR derives from a man younger than 35 with type 1 diabetes. Sequencing was performed on naive CD4+ T cells from blood. The chain combines TRBV27 with TRBJ1-1; 8 bases are a match to TRBD1. CDR3 amino acids: CASRRTGMDEAFF. CDR3 in DNA: TGTGCCAGCAGGAGGACAGGGATGGATGAAGCTTTCTTT.